One TCR beta chain is described in this entry. The target antigen is unknown. The source of the sample is a study of cytomegalovirus exposure and HLA in healthy donors. Study findings and constraints: A link between a missense DCLRE1C variant and TCR beta V- and J-gene trimming emerged from a later analysis. Per a prior analysis, the majority of TCR beta V segments were productive roughly 90% or roughly 30% of the time.

Healthy bone marrow donors supplied every sample. Unrecorded immune exposure was likely among donors, who were nominally healthy when sampled. The V segment lost 5 bases and the J segment 7 bases; nucleotides outside the gene matches: 7. CDR1 is GTSNPN and CDR2 is SVGIG in the germline V gene (reference sequence). This CDR3 is 12 amino acids long. PCR involved 60 Vbeta and 13 Jbeta primers. The table came from immunoSEQ multiplex PCR; TCRdb's copy has only in-frame clones and leaves some out. The data contain roughly 130,000 clones, 80% to 90% of them singletons. The receptor's source is a male donor in good health and CMV-seropositive. V is TRBV30 and J is TRBJ2-7; 8 bases fit TRBD1. Material for sequencing was PBMCs. In DNA, the CDR3 is TGTGCCTGGGCAGGGACAGGACTGGAGCAGTACTTC. Amino acid sequence: CAWAGTGLEQYF.